The subject of this entry is one T cell receptor (beta chain). This record belongs to a study of blood T cell repertoires in COVID-19. About the research overall: Sample material is recorded as cDNA or gDNA derived from T cells, B-cell-depleted T cells, or PBMCs.

TCRdb's table, derived via immunoSEQ multiplex PCR, lists solely in-frame clones and lacks some. The repertoire holds around 100,000 clones, with around 87% as singletons. The V gene lost 3 bases and the J gene lost 6 bases, with 10 bases spanning the gap. From germline, CDR1 is SGHNT and CDR2 YYREEE (reference sequence). The length of the CDR3 is 13 residues. This TCR came from a human donor with acute or convalescent COVID-19. The donor label of this sample is uncertain. The chain couples TRBV5-4 to TRBJ2-1; weak D call: TRBD2 (5 bases). The sequenced sample consisted of peripheral blood. The CDR3, as DNA: TGTGCCAGCAGCTCACTGGACTTCAATGAGCAGTTCTTC. Its translation is CASSSLDFNEQFF.